These 18 T cell receptor beta chains came from one sample sequenced in a study of CD8 T cells in ankylosing spondylitis. TCRdb called the 5' RACE reads again in MiXCR, with one record for every CDR3 protein. The sample has around 300,000 distinct CDR3 sequences; roughly 14% are singletons. Sequencing was carried out using blood, either unsorted or a sorted T cell fraction (not recorded which). These receptors were obtained from a male donor with ankylosing spondylitis or in good health (not recorded which).

This clonotype showed up just a few times. The genes are TRBV11-2 and TRBJ2-2; perhaps TRBD1 as D (5 bases). V dropped 0 bases and J dropped 10 bases, with 15 bases sitting between them. CDR3 length: 15 amino acids. Germline values: CDR1 SGHAT, CDR2 FQNNGV. The DNA for the CDR3 is TGTGCCAGCAGCTTAGATCCCCAGGGTCCCTCGGAGCTGTTTTTT. Its translation is CASSLDPQGPSELFF.

This clonotype was observed a handful of times. The chain is built from TRBV10-1 and TRBJ2-1; 7 positions agree with TRBD2. V shed 3 bases, J shed 8 bases, and the junction held 10 bases outside the gene matches. Germline V gene data show CDR1 as WNHNN and CDR2 as SYGVQD (reference sequence). The CDR3 extends over 15 amino acids. The CDR3 region has the DNA TGCGCCAGCAGTGATAGGGAGGGCAGGTTCGATGAGCAGTTCTTC. The encoded protein is CASSDREGRFDEQFF.

The chain has TRBV6-1 and TRBJ1-4; D may be TRBD1 (5 bases). This CDR3 contains 15 residues. The germline V gene has CDR1 MNHNS and CDR2 SASEGT. With 7 bases removed from V and 7 bases from J, the gap between germline ends came to 19 bases. This chain's CDR3 is CASTSLEGRAEKLFF. The CDR3 bases are TGTGCCAGCACCTCCCTCGAGGGACGGGCTGAAAAACTGTTTTTT.

The rearrangement joins TRBV6-1 to TRBJ2-2, with TRBD1 as a possible D gene (10 bases). The V gene lost 7 bases and the J gene lost 6 bases, with 21 bases spanning the gap. The CDR3 totals 16 residues. Germline lookup yields CDR1 MNHNS and CDR2 SASEGT. In DNA, the CDR3 is TGTGCCAGCAAGGACAGGGGGGCGGGAGGGGCCGGGGAGCTGTTTTTT. This codes for CASKDRGAGGAGELFF.

This clonotype has just a few counts. V gene TRBV9 combines with J gene TRBJ2-5; maybe TRBD2 (6 bases). The CDR3 length is 14 residues. Per germline, CDR1 SGDLS and CDR2 YYNGEE. Trimming removed 4 bases at V and 5 bases at J, with 15 bases between. CDR3 residues: CASSRGTPRETQYF. The CDR3 DNA reads TGTGCCAGCAGCCGGGGGACTCCCAGGGAGACCCAGTACTTC.

CDR3 bases: TGTGCCAGCAGCCCGGTCCTCTGGCTAGAGGGGAGAAAGACCCAGTACTTC. This codes for CASSPVLWLEGRKTQYF. The chain has TRBV7-2 and TRBJ2-5, with D perhaps given as TRBD1 or TRBD2 (5 bases each). The CDR3 length is 17 residues. V was trimmed by 5 bases and J by 6 bases, leaving 25 bases between them. Germline V gives CDR1 SGHTA, CDR2 FQGNSA.

This clonotype was counted a few times. The chain combines TRBV6-5 with TRBJ2-5, with 7 bases identical to TRBD2. This CDR3 has 14 amino acids. Germline values: CDR1 MNHEY, CDR2 SVGAGI. V was pared by 2 bases and J by 10 bases, with 10 bases of the junction left unmatched. DNA for the CDR3: TGTGCCAGCAGTTACCGGGATCTTACGGGGGGCCAGTACTTC. As protein: CASSYRDLTGGQYF.

V is TRBV6-1 and J is TRBJ2-7; TRBD1 aligns across 7 bases. Germline CDR1 and CDR2: MNHNS and SASEGT. This CDR3 is 17 amino acids long. V dropped 4 bases and J dropped 2; count of bases not matched to a gene: 14. CDR3 protein: CASSGISPRTGTYEQYF. Here the CDR3 DNA reads TGTGCCAGCAGTGGGATTTCCCCCCGGACAGGAACCTACGAGCAGTACTTC.

This clonotype was recorded a few times. This chain uses TRBV5-1 with TRBJ2-7, with a weak D call TRBD2 (6 bases). Germline-derived CDR1 and CDR2 are SGHRS and YFSETQ. The V end was cut by 5 bases, the J end by 7 bases, with 19 bases between. The CDR3 covers 14 residues. The CDR3 loop is CASRAGPASEEQYF. CDR3 coding DNA: TGCGCCAGCAGGGCGGGACCCGCTTCAGAGGAGCAGTACTTC.

This clonotype came up a few times. The V gene is TRBV20-1, the J gene TRBJ2-5; the match to TRBD1 covers 10 bases. The CDR3 runs to 14 residues. Germline loops: CDR1 DFQATT, CDR2 SNEGSKA (reference sequence). With V trimmed by 5 bases and J by 4 bases, 7 bases remained unmatched. CDR3 bases: TGCAGTGCTCGCTCCGGGACAGGGGCAGAGACCCAGTACTTC. This codes for CSARSGTGAETQYF.

Here the CDR3 reads CASSLFIRTGAGANVLTF. In DNA form, the CDR3 reads TGTGCCAGCAGCCTCTTCATCCGGACAGGGGCTGGGGCCAACGTCCTGACTTTC. The genes are TRBV6-2 or TRBV6-3 and TRBJ2-6; 9 bases fit TRBD1. J lost 2 bases, V lost 6 bases, and 11 bases had no gene match. CDR1 and CDR2 (germline): MNHEY, SVGEGT. The CDR3 has 18 amino acids.

This chain links TRBV4-1 with TRBJ2-5; no definite D call. CDR3 length: 13 amino acids. Germline lookup yields CDR1 MGHRA and CDR2 YSYEKL. The germline V and J ends were trimmed by 4 bases and 5 bases, with 11 bases remaining between them. The CDR3 reads CASSLRLRETQYF. The CDR3 DNA follows: TGCGCCAGCAGCCTTAGACTCCGGGAGACCCAGTACTTC.

This clonotype was seen a few times. V is TRBV6-5 and J is TRBJ1-1; maybe TRBD1 (5 bases). Germline V lookup: CDR1 MNHEY, CDR2 SVGAGI. Deletions cut 2 bases from V and 5 bases from J, with 12 bases between. The length of the CDR3 is 14 residues. For the CDR3, the DNA is TGTGCCAGCAGTTACAAACGGGGGGAGACTGAAGCTTTCTTT. Protein sequence: CASSYKRGETEAFF.

This clonotype was picked up many times. The gene calls are TRBV12-3 or TRBV12-4 and TRBJ2-3, with 7 bases matching TRBD2. The J segment lost 4 bases and the V segment lost 8 bases, leaving 6 bases of the junction unmatched. This CDR3 spans 13 amino acids. In DNA form, the CDR3 reads TGTGCCAGCGACGGGGAGGGGTCAGATACGCAGTATTTT. It specifies CASDGEGSDTQYF.

The table lists this clonotype with a count of one. V is TRBV20-1 and J is TRBJ2-1; 9 bases fit TRBD1. The CDR3 has 14 amino acids. Losses at the gene ends were 6 bases for V and 4 bases for J; bases not matched to a gene: 7. Germline CDR1 reads DFQATT; CDR2 reads SNEGSKA (reference sequence). Written as DNA, the CDR3 is TGCAGTGCCAGACAGGGGGGATTTTACAATGAGCAGTTCTTC. Translating gives CSARQGGFYNEQFF.

This sequence joins TRBV12-3 or TRBV12-4 and TRBJ2-7; tentatively, D is TRBD2 (5 bases). Trimming took off 5 bases at V and 4 bases at J, with 12 bases between the two ends. There are 13 residues in the CDR3. As DNA, the CDR3 is TGTGCCAGCAGTGACCCGCAGCGGTACGAGCAGTACTTC. Translation: CASSDPQRYEQYF.

The chain combines TRBV6-2 or TRBV6-3 with TRBJ1-6; perhaps TRBD1 as D (6 bases). CDR1 is MNHEY, CDR2 SVGEGT, per germline. There are 14 residues in the CDR3. V dropped 5 bases and J dropped 7 bases, with 12 bases sitting between them. The CDR3 loop is CASSPGQPNSPLHF. CDR3 nucleotides: TGTGCCAGCAGTCCAGGACAGCCCAATTCACCCCTCCACTTT.

The sample holds a few counts of this clonotype. The chain couples TRBV5-1 to TRBJ2-4, with TRBD2 identical over 15 bases. The length of the CDR3 is 17 residues. After removal of 3 bases from V and 4 bases from J, the junction contained 5 bases not matched to a gene. CDR1 and CDR2 (germline): SGHRS, YFSETQ. This CDR3 is CASSYSGTSGGKNIQYF. CDR3 nucleotide sequence: TGCGCCAGCAGCTACTCCGGGACTAGCGGGGGGAAAAACATTCAGTACTTC.